This T cell receptor (beta chain) was obtained from a study of regulatory T cells in long-lasting Graves disease. This clonotype was recorded many times. CDR3 length: 13 amino acids. CDR1 and CDR2 (germline): DFQATT, SNEGSKA (reference sequence). The V and J ends lost 6 bases and 5 bases, in that order; junction bases with no gene match: 6. To make TCR beta libraries, researchers used iRepertoire HTBI primers and Arm-PCR of CDR3 regions. TCRdb re-analysed the multiplex PCR reads in MiXCR, keeping a single row per CDR3 protein. The repertoire holds some 350,000 distinct CDR3 sequences, with 15% to 20% as singletons. Time point here: newly diagnosed GD, antithyroid drugs for less than 3 months. Making the TCR library involved RNA that had been extracted from PBMCs. The sample also formed part of further work on T cells in Graves' hyperthyroidism and ophthalmopathy. From that paper: The primer set for the first-round RT-PCR of the TCR CDR3 was HTBI.

Sequences were derived from peripheral blood mononuclear cells (PBMCs), sampled at new diagnosis, from a patient treated with antithyroid drugs. The chain joins TRBV20-1 to TRBJ2-2; 7 bases agree with TRBD1. The receptor comes from a woman aged 18 to 35 with Graves disease. The CDR3 loop is CSATDRVTGELFF. In nucleotides, the CDR3 is TGCAGTGCCACCGACAGGGTGACCGGGGAGCTGTTTTTT.